One sample yielded the 19 T cell receptor beta chains listed below, sequenced in a study of blood T cell repertoires in COVID-19. Generated by immunoSEQ multiplex PCR, the TCRdb table keeps only in-frame clones and is missing some. This sample carries approximately 150,000 clones, 84% of them seen once, and the ten largest clones take around 2.7%. The specimen sequenced was peripheral blood. The receptors come from a woman older than 75 with COVID-19, enrolled during active disease.

This chain links TRBV5-1 with TRBJ1-4, with 9 bases aligning to TRBD1. V lost 0 bases, J lost 7 bases, and 4 bases stayed unmatched. The CDR3 covers 15 residues. Looked up from germline, CDR1 is SGHRS and CDR2 is YFSETQ. CDR3 DNA: TGCGCCAGCAGCTTGGGGGACAGGGAAGCTGAAAAACTGTTTTTT. Its translation: CASSLGDREAEKLFF.

The chain has TRBV6-2 or TRBV6-3 and TRBJ2-1, with TRBD1 matching over 10 bases. Trimming took 6 bases from V and 3 from J; bases not matched to a gene: 5. In germline, CDR1 is MNHEY, CDR2 SVGEGT. This CDR3 has 15 residues. The CDR3 bases are TGTGCCAGCAGCAAGGGACAGGGGATCTACAATGAGCAGTTCTTC. It encodes CASSKGQGIYNEQFF.

The V and J genes are TRBV7-3 and TRBJ2-3; 9 bases line up with TRBD2. There are 14 residues in the CDR3. Trimming took 5 bases from V and 4 from J; bases not matched to a gene: 4. The germline CDR1 and CDR2 sequences are SGHTA and FQGTGA. The CDR3 DNA reads as TGTGCCAGCAGCCGTAGCGGGGGCCCAGATACGCAGTATTTT. Its translation is CASSRSGGPDTQYF.

The rearrangement uses TRBV7-3 and TRBJ2-5; 8 bases fit TRBD1. J lost 4 bases, V lost 2 bases, and 6 bases had no gene match. The CDR3 spans 15 residues. Germline lookup yields CDR1 SGHTA and CDR2 FQGTGA. The CDR3: CASSLGAGGAETQYF. The CDR3 coding sequence is TGTGCCAGCAGCTTAGGGGCAGGGGGCGCAGAGACCCAGTACTTC.

The chain couples TRBV6-2 or TRBV6-3 to TRBJ2-7; D ambiguous. Germline V gene data show CDR1 as MNHEY and CDR2 as SVGEGT. The CDR3 extends over 12 amino acids. The ends were cut back, 1 base at V and 7 bases at J, with 8 bases in the middle. For the CDR3, the DNA is TGTGCCAGCAGTTACTATGGCGGTGAGCAGTACTTC. It codes for CASSYYGGEQYF.

The sample holds one count of this clone. The CDR3 loop is CASSDRVRTGELFF. CDR3 in DNA: TGTGCCAGTAGCGACAGGGTAAGGACCGGGGAGCTGTTTTTT. The chain combines TRBV19 with TRBJ2-2, with 7 bases fitting TRBD1. The CDR3 sequence is 14 residues long. The ends lost 6 bases at V and 5 bases at J; junction bases unmatched: 6. CDR1 and CDR2 from the germline V gene are LNHDA and SQIVND (reference sequence).

In its sample, this clone was seen a few times. The chain recombines TRBV5-8 with TRBJ1-5, with 9 bases fitting TRBD1. Germline values: CDR1 SGHTS, CDR2 YDEGEE. V lost 5 bases to trimming and J lost 4 bases; unmatched junction nucleotides: 16. The CDR3 totals 18 residues. The CDR3 protein is CASRPGTGYRAENQPQHF. In nucleotides, the CDR3 is TGTGCCAGCAGACCCGGGACAGGGTATCGGGCAGAGAATCAGCCCCAGCATTTT.

The chain has TRBV4-3 and TRBJ2-7; D is uncertain. Germline V CDR1 and CDR2: LGHNA, YSLEER. The CDR3 spans 18 residues. V lost 1 base and J 0 bases, leaving 19 bases between the germline ends. CDR3 sequence: CASSQGPIGGRSSYEQYF. The CDR3 bases are TGCGCCAGCAGCCAAGGGCCGATCGGCGGTAGGAGCTCCTACGAGCAGTACTTC.

The rearrangement joins TRBV19 to TRBJ2-3; TRBD2 matches 11 bases. This CDR3 is 15 amino acids long. CDR1 LNHDA and CDR2 SQIVND come from the germline V gene (reference sequence). V was clipped by 3 bases and J by 8 bases; unmatched bases: 7. CDR3 coding DNA: TGTGCCAGTAGTATTTGGCTAGCGGGGGGTGGTACGCAGTATTTT. Translating gives CASSIWLAGGGTQYF. The full variable domain, rest sourced from reference TRBV19 and TRBJ2-3, is DGGITQSPKYLFRKEGQNVTLSCEQNLNHDAMYWYRQDPGQGLRLIYYSQIVNDFQKGDIAEGYSVSREKKESFPLTVTSAQKNPTAFYLCASSIWLAGGGTQYFGPGTRLTVL.

The chain carries TRBV6-2 or TRBV6-3 and TRBJ2-1, with D possibly being TRBD2 (5 bases). The V end was cut by 2 bases, the J end by 3 bases, with 14 bases between. The CDR3 has 16 residues. Germline-derived CDR1 and CDR2 are MNHEY and SVGEGT. The CDR3: CASSYVWGAVYNEQFF. Written as DNA, the CDR3 is TGTGCCAGCAGTTACGTTTGGGGAGCCGTCTACAATGAGCAGTTCTTC.

This chain links TRBV5-5 with TRBJ1-2; TRBD1 is a possible D gene (6 bases). This CDR3 is 15 amino acids long. V lost 3 bases to trimming and J lost 7 bases, with 19 bases between them. Per the germline V gene, CDR1 is SGHKS and CDR2 is YYEKEE (reference sequence). In DNA, the CDR3 is TGTGCCAGCAGCTCCGCCCCACAGGGTTTGGTTGGCTACACCTTC. It translates to CASSSAPQGLVGYTF.

The chain combines TRBV7-9 with TRBJ1-6; D uncertain. Looked up from germline, CDR1 is SEHNR and CDR2 is FQNEAQ (reference sequence). The CDR3 is 17 residues long. Trimming cost V 5 bases and J 0 bases, with 14 bases left between them. The CDR3 nucleotides are TGTGCCAGCAGCGCCGGTCCGGGGAGCTCCTATAATTCACCCCTCCACTTT. It codes for CASSAGPGSSYNSPLHF.

This sequence joins TRBV27 and TRBJ2-3; 8 positions agree with TRBD2. This CDR3 has 19 amino acids. J lost 3 bases, V lost 4 bases, and 18 bases had no gene match. Germline V gene sequence: CDR1 MNHEY, CDR2 SMNVEV (reference sequence). CDR3 nucleotide sequence: TGTGCCAGCAGTTCGCGGGGGGCTCAGCACCCCACGGGGACAGATACGCAGTATTTT. This encodes CASSSRGAQHPTGTDTQYF.

The chain links TRBV29-1 to TRBJ1-2; a possible D gene is TRBD1 (6 bases). V lost 6 bases to trimming and J lost 8 bases, with 13 bases between them. Germline V gene lookup returns CDR1 SQVTM and CDR2 ANQGSEA. This CDR3 region has 11 residues. The CDR3 DNA is TGCAGCGTCAACAGGGTTAGCGGCTACACCTTC. This gives the protein CSVNRVSGYTF.

The chain couples TRBV4-2 to TRBJ2-3, with 13 bases matching TRBD2. Germline CDR1 is LGHNA and CDR2 is YNFKEQ. CDR3 length: 17 residues. Trimming took 4 bases from V and 5 from J; bases not matched to a gene: 9. The chain's CDR3 is CASSRPLAGGQVDTQYF. CDR3 coding DNA: TGTGCCAGCAGCCGACCACTAGCGGGGGGGCAAGTAGATACGCAGTATTTT.

The rearrangement joins TRBV10-3 to TRBJ2-7; perhaps TRBD2 as D (7 bases). CDR1 ENHRY and CDR2 SYGVKD come from the germline V gene. The CDR3 is made up of 14 amino acids. The V end lost 1 base, the J end lost 2 bases, and 9 bases lay between the germline ends. The CDR3 is CAISEWEGAYEQYF. The CDR3 DNA sequence: TGTGCCATCAGTGAGTGGGAGGGGGCCTACGAGCAGTACTTC.

This chain uses TRBV19 with TRBJ2-7; TRBD2 matches 12 bases. The CDR3 has 14 residues. Germline CDR1 LNHDA, CDR2 SQIVND (reference sequence). The junction had 6 bases not matched to a gene; V was cut back by 6 bases and J by 6 bases. The CDR3 bases are TGTGCCAGTAGGCGGACTAGCGGGATAGGCGAGCAGTACTTC. It is translated as CASRRTSGIGEQYF.

The chain combines TRBV9 with TRBJ2-3, with 11 positions matching TRBD2. This CDR3 has 16 residues. Trimming took 2 bases from V and 4 from J; bases not matched to a gene: 6. From germline, CDR1 is SGDLS and CDR2 YYNGEE. The CDR3 loop reads CASSVIAGGHSDTQYF. The CDR3 DNA sequence: TGTGCCAGCAGCGTTATAGCGGGGGGGCATTCAGATACGCAGTATTTT.

This clone was detected only once. V gene TRBV19 combines with J gene TRBJ2-5; possibly TRBD1 for D (6 bases). This CDR3 region has 14 residues. CDR1 is LNHDA, CDR2 SQIVND, per germline (reference sequence). Trimming removed 0 bases at V and 3 bases at J, with 8 bases between. CDR3 in amino acids: CASSIDHREETQYF. The CDR3 bases are TGTGCCAGTAGTATAGATCACAGGGAAGAGACCCAGTACTTC.